This T cell receptor beta chain was sequenced for a study of blood T cell repertoires in COVID-19. The CDR3 runs to 14 residues. The germline CDR1 and CDR2 sequences are SGHRS and YFSETQ. With V trimmed by 3 bases and J by 2 bases, 4 bases remained unmatched. As processed by the authors: Researchers report that nucleated cell counts were estimated from reference gene primer amplification. Profiled with immunoSEQ multiplex PCR; TCRdb holds only in-frame clones, not every one. The DNA was the basis for D and trimming; V, J and clone size are from that table. The table lists 200,000 or so clones, about 86% of them singletons. This clone was recorded only once.

This TCR was recovered from a woman aged 25 to 39 who had recovered from COVID-19. V and J are TRBV5-1 and TRBJ2-7; TRBD1 aligns across 8 bases. Sequenced sample: peripheral blood. The chain's CDR3 is CASSSGGRAYEQYF. The CDR3 coding sequence is TGCGCCAGCAGCTCAGGGGGCAGGGCCTACGAGCAGTACTTC.